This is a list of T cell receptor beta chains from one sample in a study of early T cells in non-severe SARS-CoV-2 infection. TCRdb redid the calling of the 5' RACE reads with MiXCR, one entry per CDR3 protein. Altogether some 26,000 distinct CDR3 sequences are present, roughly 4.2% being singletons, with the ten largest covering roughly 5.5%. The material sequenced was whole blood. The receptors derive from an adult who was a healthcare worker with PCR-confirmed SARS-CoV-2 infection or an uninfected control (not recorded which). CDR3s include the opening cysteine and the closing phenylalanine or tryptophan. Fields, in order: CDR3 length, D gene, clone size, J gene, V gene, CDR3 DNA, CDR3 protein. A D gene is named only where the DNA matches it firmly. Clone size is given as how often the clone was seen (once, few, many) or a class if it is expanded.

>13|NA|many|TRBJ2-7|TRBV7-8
TGTGCCAGCAGACTGGGGGACACCTACGAGCAGTACTTC
CASRLGDTYEQYF
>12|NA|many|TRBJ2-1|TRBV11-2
TGTGCCAGCAGCTTATGGGGCGGCGGCTGGTGGTTC
CASSLWGGGWWF
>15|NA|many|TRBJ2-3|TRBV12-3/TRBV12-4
TGTGCCAGCTATCCCGGGCAGCTAGGCACAGATACGCAGTATTTT
CASYPGQLGTDTQYF
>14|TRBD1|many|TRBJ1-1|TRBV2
TGTGCCAGCAGTGATTTACAGGGGAGGACTGAAGCTTTCTTT
CASSDLQGRTEAFF
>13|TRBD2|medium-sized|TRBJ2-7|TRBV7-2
TGTGCCAGCAGCTTAGCGGGGGGGTTCGAGCAGTACTTC
CASSLAGGFEQYF
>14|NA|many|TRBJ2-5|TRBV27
TGTGCCAGCAGTTTAGGTTGGGCTCAAGAGACCCAGTACTTC
CASSLGWAQETQYF
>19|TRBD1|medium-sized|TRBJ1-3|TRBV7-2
TGTGCCAGCAGCTTAAGGATCGGGACAGGCACGATCTCTGGAAACACCATATATTTT
CASSLRIGTGTISGNTIYF
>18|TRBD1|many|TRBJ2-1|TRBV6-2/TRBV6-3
TGTGCCAGCAGTTACGGTTCGGGACAGGGGAGGTCCTACAATGAGCAGTTCTTC
CASSYGSGQGRSYNEQFF
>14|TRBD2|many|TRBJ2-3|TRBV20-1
TGCAGTGCCTATAGCGGGGGTAGGACAGATACGCAGTATTTT
CSAYSGGRTDTQYF
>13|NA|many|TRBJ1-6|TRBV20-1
TGCAGTGCTAGTCGGGGGGCCAGTTCACCCCTCCACTTT
CSASRGASSPLHF
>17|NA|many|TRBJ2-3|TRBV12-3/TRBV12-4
TGTGCCAGCAGTTCCCCTCCCCAGGGCCCTAGCACAGATACGCAGTATTTT
CASSSPPQGPSTDTQYF
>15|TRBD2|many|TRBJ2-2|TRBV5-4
TGTGCCAGCAGCTTGGTCGGCGGGGGGCACGGGGAGCTGTTTTTT
CASSLVGGGHGELFF
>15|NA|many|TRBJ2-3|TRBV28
TGTGCCAGCAGTTCGGGTGGAGGTGGCACAGATACGCAGTATTTT
CASSSGGGGTDTQYF
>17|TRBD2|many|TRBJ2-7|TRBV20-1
TGCAGTGCTAGGGCCCTTGCACTAGCGGGGATCTCCTACGAGCAGTACTTC
CSARALALAGISYEQYF
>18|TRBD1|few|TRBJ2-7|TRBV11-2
TGTGCCAGCAGCCCTAACCGACGGGACAGGGGGAAGACTTACGAGCAGTACTTC
CASSPNRRDRGKTYEQYF
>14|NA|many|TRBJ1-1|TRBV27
TGTGCCAGCAGTTCCCAGACTATGAACACTGAAGCTTTCTTT
CASSSQTMNTEAFF
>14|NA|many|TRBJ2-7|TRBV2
TGTGCCAGCAGTGAAATAGGGCGGGTCCCCGAGCAGTACTTC
CASSEIGRVPEQYF
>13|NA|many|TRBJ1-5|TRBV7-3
TGTGCCAGCAGACGGGGGCCCAATCAGCCCCAGCATTTT
CASRRGPNQPQHF
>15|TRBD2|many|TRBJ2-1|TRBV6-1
TGTGCCAGCAGTGACTCTAGCGGGGGGGCGGATGAGCAGTTCTTC
CASSDSSGGADEQFF
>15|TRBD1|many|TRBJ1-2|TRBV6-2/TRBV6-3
TGTGCCAGCAGTGTCACAGGGGGCGCAGGGAACGGCTACACCTTC
CASSVTGGAGNGYTF
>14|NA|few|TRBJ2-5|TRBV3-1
TGTGCCAGCAGCCAGGCCCATAGGAGAGAGACCCAGTACTTC
CASSQAHRRETQYF
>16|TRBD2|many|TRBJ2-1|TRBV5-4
TGTGCCAGCAGCTCCCAGCGGGGGAGCTCCTACAATGAGCAGTTCTTC
CASSSQRGSSYNEQFF